This T cell receptor beta chain was found in a study of blood T cell repertoires in COVID-19. Repertoires were generated with immunoSEQ multiplex PCR, while TCRdb's copy carries only in-frame clones and drops some. The sample has 85,000 to 100,000 clones; around nine tenths are singletons. Material: peripheral blood. This receptor was identified in a man in his sixties with acute or convalescent COVID-19.

CDR3 DNA: TGTGCCAGCAGCTTAGTCACAGTGGGCGAGCAGTACTTC. Translating gives CASSLVTVGEQYF. The V gene is TRBV7-9, the J gene TRBJ2-7; D is unclear. Trimming took off 1 base at V and 6 bases at J, with 10 bases between the two ends. CDR3 size: 13 residues. Germline loops: CDR1 SEHNR, CDR2 FQNEAQ (reference sequence).